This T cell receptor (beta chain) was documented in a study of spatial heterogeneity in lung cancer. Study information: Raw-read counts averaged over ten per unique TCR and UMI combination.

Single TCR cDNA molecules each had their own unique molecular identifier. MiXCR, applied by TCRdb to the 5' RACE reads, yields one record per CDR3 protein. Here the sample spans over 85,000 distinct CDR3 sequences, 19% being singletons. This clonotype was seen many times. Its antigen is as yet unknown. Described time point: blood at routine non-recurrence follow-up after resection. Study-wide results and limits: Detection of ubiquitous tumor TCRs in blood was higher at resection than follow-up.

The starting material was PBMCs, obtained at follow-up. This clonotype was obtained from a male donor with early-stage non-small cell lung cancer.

The CDR3 loop reads CASSLGGRLETQYF. As DNA, the CDR3 is TGTGCCAGCAGCTTAGGGGGCAGGTTGGAGACCCAGTACTTC. The V call is TRBV11-2, the J call TRBJ2-5, with D maybe TRBD1 (5 bases). This CDR3 spans 14 amino acids. The V gene's germline CDR1 is SGHAT and CDR2 FQNNGV. V was clipped by 1 base and J by 5 bases, with 11 bases between them. Complete variable domain (other parts from reference TRBV11-2 and TRBJ2-5): EAGVAQSPRYKIIEKRQSVAFWCNPISGHATLYWYQQILGQGPKLLIQFQNNGVVDDSQLPKDRFSAERLKGVDSTLKIQPAKLEDSAVYLCASSLGGRLETQYFGPGTRLLVL.